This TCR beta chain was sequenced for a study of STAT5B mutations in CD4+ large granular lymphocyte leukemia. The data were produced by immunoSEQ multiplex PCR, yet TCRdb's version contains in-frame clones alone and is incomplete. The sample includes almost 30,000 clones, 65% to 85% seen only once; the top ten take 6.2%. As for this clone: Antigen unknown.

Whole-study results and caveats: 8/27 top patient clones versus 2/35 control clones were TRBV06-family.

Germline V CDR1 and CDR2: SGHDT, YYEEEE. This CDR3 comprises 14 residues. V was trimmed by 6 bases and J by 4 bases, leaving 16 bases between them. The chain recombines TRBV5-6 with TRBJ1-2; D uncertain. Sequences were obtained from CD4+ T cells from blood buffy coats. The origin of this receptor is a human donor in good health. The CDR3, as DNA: TGTGCCAGCACCTGGTTGGGCGTAGGCTATGGCTACACCTTC. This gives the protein CASTWLGVGYGYTF.